These T cell receptor beta chains were read from a single sample in a study of Graves' ophthalmopathy and Graves' hyperthyroidism. TCRdb reprocessed the multiplex PCR reads with MiXCR, giving one entry per CDR3 protein. This table holds over 500,000 distinct CDR3 sequences, around a fifth found once. Sequenced: peripheral blood. These receptors originate from a woman under 30 with stable Graves' hyperthyroidism. Some clones in this sample may be carry-over from other donors' samples. CDR3s include the opening cysteine and the closing phenylalanine or tryptophan. Fields, in order: clone size, V gene, D gene, J gene, CDR3 DNA, CDR3 protein. D genes are given only for firm matches. The size field is filled for only some rows; it gives once, few, many or a size class.

few,TRBV27,TRBD2,TRBJ2-1,TGTGCCAGCAGGACACCGGGACTAGCGGGGATGAATGAGCAGTTCTTC,CASRTPGLAGMNEQFF
NA,TRBV3-1,TRBD1,TRBJ2-7,TGTGCCAGCAGCCAAGGGTTACTGGGACAGGGTGCCTACGAGCAGTACTTC,CASSQGLLGQGAYEQYF
many,TRBV6-5,TRBD2,TRBJ2-5,TGTGCCAGCAGTACTAGCGGGGCCACTGTGGAGACCCAGTACTTC,CASSTSGATVETQYF
NA,TRBV11-2,TRBD2,TRBJ2-2,TGTGCCAGCAGCTCGCCGGGGGGGAAGCGGGGGAACACCGGGGAGCTGTTTTTT,CASSSPGGKRGNTGELFF
many,TRBV11-2,NA,TRBJ1-6,TGTGCCAGCAGCTTATTTCGTTTGTCGAGGAGGGGTTCACCCCTCCACTTT,CASSLFRLSRRGSPLHF
NA,TRBV3-1,NA,TRBJ2-4,TGTGCCAGCAGCCAAGTGGACATTCAGTACTTC,CASSQVDIQYF
many,TRBV11-2,NA,TRBJ1-2,TGTGCCAGCAGCTTAGGGGGAATACAGATGGGGAAGGGCTACACCTTC,CASSLGGIQMGKGYTF
NA,TRBV20-1,NA,TRBJ2-7,TGCAGTGCTAGGGGCTGGAGGGGCTTCTACGAGCAGTACTTC,CSARGWRGFYEQYF
many,TRBV12-3/TRBV12-4,NA,TRBJ2-4,TGTGCCAGCAGTTTCGTTCACGTGCGGGACATTCAGTACTTC,CASSFVHVRDIQYF
NA,TRBV7-3,TRBD1,TRBJ2-5,TGTGCCAGCAGCTCACAGGGGTTCGGCCAAGAGACCCAGTACTTC,CASSSQGFGQETQYF
many,TRBV9,TRBD2,TRBJ2-7,TGTGCCAGCAGCGTAGATGTGGGGGGGGCCTACGAGCAGTACTTC,CASSVDVGGAYEQYF
many,TRBV6-5,TRBD1,TRBJ1-1,TGTGCCAGCAGTACGACAGGGTCGGACACTGAAGCTTTCTTT,CASSTTGSDTEAFF
many,TRBV20-1,TRBD1,TRBJ1-1,TGCAGTGCTAGGGGCCAGGGGGTCGTTGCTTTCTTT,CSARGQGVVAFF
many,TRBV2,TRBD1,TRBJ1-5,TGTGCCAGCAGCCTACAGGGGGCGAGCAATCAGCCCCAGCATTTT,CASSLQGASNQPQHF
NA,TRBV6-2/TRBV6-3,TRBD1,TRBJ1-5,TGTGCCAGCAGACCACGGACAGGGCGACGTAGCAATCAGCCCCAGCATTTT,CASRPRTGRRSNQPQHF
NA,TRBV2,TRBD1,TRBJ1-2,TGTGCCAGCAGGGATGGGAGGACAGGGGACTATGGCTACACCTTC,CASRDGRTGDYGYTF
many,TRBV6-4,TRBD1,TRBJ1-1,TGTGCCAGCAGTGTACGGGGGACAGGGAGTAACACTGAAGCTTTCTTT,CASSVRGTGSNTEAFF
many,TRBV4-1,NA,TRBJ1-2,TGCGCCAGCAGCCAAGGGTCACAGGGCGGCTATGGCTACACCTTC,CASSQGSQGGYGYTF
many,TRBV20-1,NA,TRBJ1-1,TGCAGTGCTAGAGTGAGGGCCGTGGGAGCTTTCTTT,CSARVRAVGAFF
many,TRBV7-2,NA,TRBJ1-5,TGTGCCAGCAGCCCAATGGGCGGGGGTCAGCCCCAGCATTTT,CASSPMGGGQPQHF
many,TRBV11-1,NA,TRBJ1-3,TGTGCCAGCAGCTTAGCCCAAATGGACCGGGCCAACTCTGGAAACACCATATATTTT,CASSLAQMDRANSGNTIYF
NA,TRBV19,NA,TRBJ1-2,TGTGCCAGTAGGTCTTACGGGTATGGCTACACCTTC,CASRSYGYGYTF
NA,TRBV7-9,NA,TRBJ2-7,TGTGCCAGCAGCTTAGAGGCAGCGCTCTACGAGCAGTACTTC,CASSLEAALYEQYF
NA,TRBV19,NA,TRBJ2-7,TGTGCCAGTAAAGTTTCTGCAGGGAGGCCCGAGCAGTACTTC,CASKVSAGRPEQYF
many,TRBV20-1,NA,TRBJ1-3,TGCAGTGCTCGCTCCGCGCAGGGGGGAAACACCATATATTTT,CSARSAQGGNTIYF
many,TRBV20-1,NA,TRBJ2-5,TGCAGTGTCCGGGGGAGAACCGTAGAGACCCAGTACTTC,CSVRGRTVETQYF
many,TRBV7-2,TRBD1,TRBJ1-5,TGTGCCAGCAGCTTAGACAGGGGGCGCGATCAGCCCCAGCATTTT,CASSLDRGRDQPQHF
few,TRBV4-2,NA,TRBJ2-2,TGTGCCAGCAGCCAAGATCCAGGGTCTGTTGGCACCGGGGAGCTGTTTTTT,CASSQDPGSVGTGELFF
NA,TRBV18,NA,TRBJ1-1,TGTGCCAGCTCACCCGGGACGAGACCAGAAGCTTTCTTT,CASSPGTRPEAFF
many,TRBV6-2/TRBV6-3,NA,TRBJ1-1,TGTGCCAGCAGTTACTTGGCGGAGAACACTGAAGCTTTCTTT,CASSYLAENTEAFF
NA,TRBV6-2/TRBV6-3,NA,TRBJ1-5,TGTGCCACCAGTCCGCTTGGGAAATGGAATCAGCCCCAGCATTTT,CATSPLGKWNQPQHF
few,TRBV6-4,TRBD1,TRBJ1-5,TGTGCCAGCAGGGACTTTACAGGGGGCGGCAGGCAGCCCCAGCATTTT,CASRDFTGGGRQPQHF
many,TRBV20-1,NA,TRBJ1-5,TGCAGTGCTATGAGATCGAGTGGAAATCAGCCCCAGCATTTT,CSAMRSSGNQPQHF
few,TRBV7-2,TRBD2,TRBJ2-5,TGTGCCAGCAGCACCCTCCGGACTAGCCTGGAGACCCAGTACTTC,CASSTLRTSLETQYF
NA,TRBV7-3,NA,TRBJ1-1,TGTGCCAGCAGCCCCGACAGGAAAACTGAAGCTTTCTTT,CASSPDRKTEAFF
many,TRBV12-3/TRBV12-4,TRBD2,TRBJ2-5,TGTGCCAGCAGTTTCGGGCTAGCGGATATTGAGACCCAGTACTTC,CASSFGLADIETQYF
many,TRBV6-1,NA,TRBJ2-7,TGTGCCAGCAGTGAAGCGCAGGGACCCTACGAGCAGTACTTC,CASSEAQGPYEQYF
NA,TRBV11-2,TRBD1,TRBJ2-2,TGTGCCAGCAGCCCCTCCTCGACAGGGATGGGGAACACCGGGGAGCTGTTTTTT,CASSPSSTGMGNTGELFF
many,TRBV15,TRBD2,TRBJ2-7,TGTGCCACCAGCACGGACCGGGGGGGGGCCTACGAGCAGTACTTC,CATSTDRGGAYEQYF
NA,TRBV12-3/TRBV12-4,NA,TRBJ2-5,TGCGCCAGCAGGCCGGGACTGGTAGAAGAGACCCAGTACTTC,CASRPGLVEETQYF
many,TRBV20-1,NA,TRBJ2-7,TGCAGTGCTAGTGGTCATGGGCTCTCCTACGAGCAGTACTTC,CSASGHGLSYEQYF
NA,TRBV6-1,TRBD1,TRBJ2-7,TGTGCCAGCGGCCGTCCGGGACAGGGATCCTACGAGCAGTACTTC,CASGRPGQGSYEQYF
NA,TRBV2,NA,TRBJ1-2,TGTGCCAGCAGGCAGGAGTTTGGCTATGGCTACACCTTC,CASRQEFGYGYTF
many,TRBV18,TRBD1,TRBJ2-7,TGTGCCAGCTCCGGGACAGGGCACTACGAGCAGTACTTC,CASSGTGHYEQYF
many,TRBV6-1,NA,TRBJ2-5,TGTGCCAGCAGTGAAGCGCGGGCGGTCCAAGAGACCCAGTACTTC,CASSEARAVQETQYF
few,TRBV7-2,NA,TRBJ2-5,TGTGCCAGCAGCTTAGGCGGCTCGGTGGCCCAGTACTTC,CASSLGGSVAQYF
many,TRBV12-3/TRBV12-4,TRBD1,TRBJ1-2,TGTGCCAGCAGTTTACTTACAGGGGGGACAGGGGATGGCTACACCTTC,CASSLLTGGTGDGYTF
many,TRBV6-5,TRBD1,TRBJ1-2,TGTGCCAGCAGTTCAGCGGGACAGGGTGATTACGGCTACACCTTC,CASSSAGQGDYGYTF
NA,TRBV28,NA,TRBJ2-7,TGTGCCAGCCTCCCGTTGCAGGGCCCACCCTACGAGCAGTACTTC,CASLPLQGPPYEQYF
once,TRBV12-3/TRBV12-4,TRBD1,TRBJ1-2,TGTGCCAGCAGTTCGGGCCCGGGACAGTTAAACTATGGCTACACCTTC,CASSSGPGQLNYGYTF
many,TRBV6-4,NA,TRBJ1-1,TGTGCCAGCAGTCCACCCTGGCGGGGCGGGGATAACACTGAAGCTTTCTTT,CASSPPWRGGDNTEAFF
NA,TRBV6-1,NA,TRBJ2-7,TGTGCCAGCATGCAAATATGGGAGCAGTACTTC,CASMQIWEQYF